Below, 15 T cell receptor beta chains from the same sample are listed, as sequenced in a study of blood T cell repertoires in COVID-19. The data were produced by immunoSEQ multiplex PCR, yet TCRdb's version contains in-frame clones alone and is incomplete. The sample has over 250,000 clones; roughly 90% are singletons. Material: peripheral blood. These receptors were obtained from a man over 45 with acute or convalescent COVID-19.

The chain has TRBV19 and TRBJ1-2; maybe TRBD1 (5 bases). This CDR3 comprises 12 residues. The V and J ends lost 7 bases and 7 bases respectively, with 13 bases between them. The germline gives CDR1 LNHDA, CDR2 SQIVND (reference sequence). CDR3 sequence reads: CASTGGTFGYTF. The CDR3 bases are TGTGCCAGTACCGGGGGTACGTTTGGCTACACCTTC.

The chain employs TRBV5-4 and TRBJ1-2; D might be TRBD1 (6 bases). The CDR3 runs to 13 residues. V dropped 3 bases and J dropped 4 bases, with 10 bases sitting between them. CDR1 SGHNT and CDR2 YYREEE come from the germline V gene (reference sequence). The DNA of the CDR3 is TGTGCCAGCAGCTATGGACAGACCTATGGCTACACCTTC. The encoded protein is CASSYGQTYGYTF.

J is TRBJ1-2 and V is TRBV6-1, with D perhaps TRBD1 (6 bases). Germline lookup yields CDR1 MNHNS and CDR2 SASEGT. The CDR3 totals 14 residues. V lost 0 bases and J 8 bases, leaving 13 bases between the germline ends. The CDR3 sequence is CASSEARGQLGYTF. The CDR3, as DNA: TGTGCCAGCAGTGAAGCTCGGGGACAACTGGGCTACACCTTC.

This clone is a singleton in its sample. This rearrangement joins TRBV5-1 to TRBJ2-5, with TRBD2 matching over 10 bases. Germline V gives CDR1 SGHRS, CDR2 YFSETQ. The CDR3 loop spans 14 amino acids. V gave up 3 bases and J gave up 4 bases; unmatched junction bases: 3. Here the CDR3 reads CASSSAGGRETQYF. Written as DNA, the CDR3 is TGCGCCAGCAGCTCAGCGGGGGGGCGAGAGACCCAGTACTTC.

The V call is TRBV12-3 or TRBV12-4, the J call TRBJ2-5; the D gene is possibly TRBD1 (5 bases). This CDR3 has 13 amino acids. V lost 4 bases, J lost 3 bases, and 9 bases lay in between. The CDR3 reads CASSSGQEETQYF. CDR3 nucleotides: TGTGCCAGCAGTTCTGGACAAGAAGAGACCCAGTACTTC.

This clone was picked up one time. V is TRBV9 and J is TRBJ2-3; TRBD1 matches 10 bases. The V gene's germline CDR1 is SGDLS and CDR2 YYNGEE. The CDR3 contains 15 residues. V lost 2 bases, J lost 8 bases, and 8 bases stayed unmatched. The CDR3 protein is CASSVQDRGAGTQYF. As DNA, the CDR3 is TGTGCCAGCAGCGTTCAGGACAGGGGGGCGGGTACGCAGTATTTT.

The chain has TRBV19 and TRBJ1-5; D is uncertain. The CDR3 runs to 13 residues. V lost 5 bases, J lost 9 bases, and 14 bases lay in between. Germline CDR1 is LNHDA and CDR2 is SQIVND (reference sequence). CDR3 nucleotides: TGTGCCAGTAGTCGGGTGACCTTGGGGCCCCAGCATTTT. Its protein product is CASSRVTLGPQHF.

V and J are TRBV12-5 and TRBJ2-7; the D is unclear. CDR3 length: 13 amino acids. The germline V gene has CDR1 LGHNT and CDR2 FRNRAP. The V end was cut by 5 bases, the J end by 6 bases, with 14 bases between. As DNA, the CDR3 is TGTGCTAGTGGTCCTTCGGCGGTATCCGAGCAGTACTTC. It encodes CASGPSAVSEQYF.

The chain recombines TRBV19 with TRBJ1-1; no reliable D call. V was shortened by 8 bases and J by 11 bases, with 21 bases between the two germline ends. The germline gives CDR1 LNHDA, CDR2 SQIVND (reference sequence). The CDR3 has 13 residues. CDR3 in amino acids: CASSAGRPTEAFF. CDR3 DNA: TGTGCCAGTTCGGCGGGGAGGCCAACGGAGGCTTTCTTT.

This chain joins TRBV6-2 or TRBV6-3 and TRBJ1-1, with D uncertain. The CDR3 loop spans 12 amino acids. Trimming took 6 bases from V and 7 from J, leaving 12 bases between them. Germline lookup yields CDR1 MNHEY and CDR2 SVGEGT. In DNA, the CDR3 is TGTGCCAGCAGCCTAGTCAACGGTGAAGCTTTCTTT. Its translation is CASSLVNGEAFF.

This sequence joins TRBV6-5 and TRBJ1-2; 9 bases fit TRBD1. Germline V gene lookup returns CDR1 MNHEY and CDR2 SVGAGI. V dropped 6 bases and J dropped 4; count of bases not matched to a gene: 6. The CDR3 length is 14 residues. Written as DNA, the CDR3 is TGTGCCAGCAGCCAGACAGGGGGTCCCTATGGCTACACCTTC. This sequence encodes CASSQTGGPYGYTF.

This clone has a single count. J is TRBJ1-5 and V is TRBV9; a possible D gene is TRBD1 (5 bases). Germline CDR1 is SGDLS and CDR2 is YYNGEE. The CDR3 extends over 15 amino acids. The germline V and J ends were trimmed by 5 bases and 7 bases, with 19 bases remaining between them. The CDR3 region has the DNA TGTGCCAGCAGTACCTCGGGGAGGGGAGGGCAGCCCCAGCATTTT. Amino acids: CASSTSGRGGQPQHF.

The V and J genes are TRBV15 and TRBJ2-7, with 8 nucleotides matching TRBD1. The junction had 5 bases not matched to a gene; V was cut back by 3 bases and J by 1 base. From germline, CDR1 is LNHNV and CDR2 YYDKDF (reference sequence). CDR3 length: 15 residues. The CDR3 spells CATSSSGTGSYEQYF. DNA for the CDR3: TGTGCCACCAGCAGCTCCGGGACAGGATCCTACGAGCAGTACTTC.

The CDR3 nucleotides read TGTGCCAGCGTCGGGAGTGTCTATGGCTACACCTTC. Residues: CASVGSVYGYTF. This chain links TRBV6-5 with TRBJ1-2; D gene unclear. The V gene's germline CDR1 is MNHEY and CDR2 SVGAGI. There are 12 residues in the CDR3. Trimming took 8 bases from V and 4 from J, leaving 11 bases between them.

The chain combines TRBV7-9 with TRBJ1-1; D remains ambiguous. The germline gives CDR1 SEHNR, CDR2 FQNEAQ (reference sequence). The CDR3 is made up of 14 amino acids. Trimming left V 1 base short and J 1 base short, with 7 bases between. DNA of the CDR3: TGTGCCAGCAGCTTAGGAGCGCAGAACACTGAAGCTTTCTTT. This codes for CASSLGAQNTEAFF.